These 9 T cell receptor beta chains originate from one sample sequenced in a study of blood T cell repertoires in COVID-19. Method: immunoSEQ multiplex PCR; TCRdb's copy keeps in-frame clones and lacks some. The profile shows approximately 220,000 clones, approximately 86% of them singletons. The specimen was PBMCs or T cells enriched from blood (not recorded which). The receptor source for this set is a woman aged 40 to 50 with acute COVID-19.

This rearrangement joins TRBV7-9 to TRBJ2-3, with D tentatively TRBD1 (6 bases). V gave up 4 bases and J gave up 9 bases, with 11 bases separating them. Germline-derived CDR1 and CDR2 are SEHNR and FQNEAQ (reference sequence). The CDR3 has 12 amino acids. The CDR3 is CASSSGDGTQYF. The CDR3 nucleotides read TGTGCCAGCAGCTCAGGGGACGGGACGCAGTATTTT.

This CDR3 reads CASSLAPGAPLHF. The CDR3 nucleotides read TGCGCCAGCAGCTTGGCCCCCGGGGCACCCCTCCACTTT. This chain links TRBV5-1 with TRBJ1-6; D is unclear. The CDR3 is made up of 13 amino acids. The V end lost 0 bases, the J end lost 11 bases, and 9 bases lay between the germline ends. Germline values: CDR1 SGHRS, CDR2 YFSETQ.

The genes are TRBV28 and TRBJ1-5, with TRBD1 as a possible D gene (6 bases). The V end lost 6 bases, the J end lost 7 bases, and 25 bases lay between the germline ends. The CDR3 consists of 17 residues. Germline V gene sequence: CDR1 MDHEN, CDR2 SYDVKM. CDR3 in amino acids: CASRFTGLLLGEQPQHF. In DNA form, the CDR3 reads TGTGCCAGCAGATTTACAGGGTTACTGTTGGGCGAACAGCCCCAGCATTTT.

V gene TRBV27 combines with J gene TRBJ2-1; perhaps TRBD1 as D (5 bases). Germline loops: CDR1 MNHEY, CDR2 SMNVEV (reference sequence). The ends were cut back, 3 bases at V and 3 bases at J, with 12 bases in the middle. There are 15 residues in the CDR3. CDR3 bases: TGTGCCAGCAGTTTTGGACGAGGACACTACAATGAGCAGTTCTTC. Encoded protein: CASSFGRGHYNEQFF.

The rearrangement links TRBV25-1 to TRBJ1-3; the D gene is possibly TRBD1 (6 bases). Trimming removed 3 bases from V and 0 bases from J, with 12 bases in between. The CDR3 loop spans 16 amino acids. Germline CDR1 MGHDK, CDR2 SYGVNS. The CDR3 DNA sequence: TGTGCCAGCAGTGACAGGGGCGCCGTCTCTGGAAACACCATATATTTT. This encodes CASSDRGAVSGNTIYF.

The V call is TRBV3-1 (or the pseudogene TRBV3-2), the J call TRBJ2-5; TRBD2 matches at 7 bases. V lost 0 bases and J lost 5; bases outside the gene matches: 9. Germline-derived CDR1 and CDR2 are LGHDT and YNNKEL (reference sequence). The CDR3 is made up of 16 amino acids. The CDR3 DNA reads TGTGCCAGCAGCCAAGAACGCATGTGGCGGGAGGAGACCCAGTACTTC. Protein sequence: CASSQERMWREETQYF.

The J gene is TRBJ2-7, the V gene TRBV20-1; D possibly corresponds to TRBD2 (5 bases). Trimming shortened V by 3 bases and J by 6 bases, and 21 bases separated the two germline ends. The CDR3 consists of 15 residues. CDR1 DFQATT and CDR2 SNEGSKA come from the germline V gene (reference sequence). The CDR3 here is CSASREGGRSAEQYF. Written as DNA, the CDR3 is TGCAGTGCTAGTCGTGAGGGCGGGCGATCGGCCGAGCAGTACTTC.

This clone turned up a few times. The genes are TRBV7-2 and TRBJ1-2; a weak D match, TRBD1 (5 bases). V lost 5 bases and J 4 bases, leaving 20 bases between the germline ends. This CDR3 is 16 amino acids long. Per germline, CDR1 SGHTA and CDR2 FQGNSA. In nucleotides, the CDR3 is TGTGCCAGCAGCCCCGGGGGGGGTGTCGTGGGCTATGGCTACACCTTC. Amino acid sequence: CASSPGGGVVGYGYTF.

CDR3 protein: CASSLGGRGSYNEQFF. For the CDR3, the DNA is TGCGCCAGCAGCTTGGGCGGGAGAGGATCCTACAATGAGCAGTTCTTC. The gene calls are TRBV5-1 and TRBJ2-1; the match to TRBD2 covers 7 bases. J lost 1 base, V lost 0 bases, and 4 bases had no gene match. The germline V gene has CDR1 SGHRS and CDR2 YFSETQ. The CDR3 covers 16 residues.